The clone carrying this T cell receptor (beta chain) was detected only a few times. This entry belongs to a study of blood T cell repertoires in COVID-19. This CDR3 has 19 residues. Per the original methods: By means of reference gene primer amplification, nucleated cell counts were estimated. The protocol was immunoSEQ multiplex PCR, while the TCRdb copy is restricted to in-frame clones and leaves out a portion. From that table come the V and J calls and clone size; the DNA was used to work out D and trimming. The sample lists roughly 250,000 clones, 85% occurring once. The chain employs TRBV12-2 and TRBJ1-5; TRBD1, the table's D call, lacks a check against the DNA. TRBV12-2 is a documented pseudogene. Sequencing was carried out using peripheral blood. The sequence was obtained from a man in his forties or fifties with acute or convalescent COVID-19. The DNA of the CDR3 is TGTGCAAGTCGCCGACATTTCCGGGACAGGGCCCCTAGCAATCAGCCCCAGCATTTT. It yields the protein CASRRHFRDRAPSNQPQHF.